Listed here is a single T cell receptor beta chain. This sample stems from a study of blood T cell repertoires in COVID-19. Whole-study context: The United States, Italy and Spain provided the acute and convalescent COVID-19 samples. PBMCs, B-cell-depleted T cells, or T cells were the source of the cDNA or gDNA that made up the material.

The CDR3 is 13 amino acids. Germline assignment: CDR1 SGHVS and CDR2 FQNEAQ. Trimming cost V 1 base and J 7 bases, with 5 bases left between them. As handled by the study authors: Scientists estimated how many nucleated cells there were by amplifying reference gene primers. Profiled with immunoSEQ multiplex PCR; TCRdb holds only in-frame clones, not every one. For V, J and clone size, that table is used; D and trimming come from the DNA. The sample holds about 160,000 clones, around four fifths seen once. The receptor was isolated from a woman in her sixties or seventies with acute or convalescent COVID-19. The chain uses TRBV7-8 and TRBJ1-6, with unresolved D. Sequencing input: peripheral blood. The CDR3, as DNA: TGTGCCAGCAGCTTAGACGGGAATTCACCCCTCCACTTT. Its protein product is CASSLDGNSPLHF. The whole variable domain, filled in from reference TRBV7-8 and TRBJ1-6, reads GAGVSQSPRYKVAKRGQDVALRCDPISGHVSLFWYQQALGQGPEFLTYFQNEAQLDKSGLPSDRFFAERPEGSVSTLKIQRTQQEDSAVYLCASSLDGNSPLHFGNGTRLTVT.